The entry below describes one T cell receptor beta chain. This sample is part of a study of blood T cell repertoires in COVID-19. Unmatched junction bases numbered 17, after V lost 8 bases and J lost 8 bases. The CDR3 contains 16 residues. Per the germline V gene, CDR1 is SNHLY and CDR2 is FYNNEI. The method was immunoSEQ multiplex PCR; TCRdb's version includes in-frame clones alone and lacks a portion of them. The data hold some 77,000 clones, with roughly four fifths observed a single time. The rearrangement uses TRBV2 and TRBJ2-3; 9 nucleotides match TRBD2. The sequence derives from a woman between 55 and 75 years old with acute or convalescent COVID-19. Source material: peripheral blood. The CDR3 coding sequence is TGTGCCAGCGACAGACTGGGTGTTAGCGGGAGAGGTACGCAGTATTTT. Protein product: CASDRLGVSGRGTQYF.